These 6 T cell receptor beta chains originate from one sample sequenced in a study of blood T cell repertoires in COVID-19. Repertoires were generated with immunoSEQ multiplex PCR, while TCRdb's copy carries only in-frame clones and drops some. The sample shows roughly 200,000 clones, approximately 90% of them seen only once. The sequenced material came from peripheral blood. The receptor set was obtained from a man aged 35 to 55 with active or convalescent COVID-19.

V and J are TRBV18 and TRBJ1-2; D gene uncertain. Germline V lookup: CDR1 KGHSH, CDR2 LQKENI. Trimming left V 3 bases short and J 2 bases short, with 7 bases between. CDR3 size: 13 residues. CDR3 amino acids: CASSPTKNYGYTF. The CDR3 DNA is TGTGCCAGCTCACCGACAAAGAACTATGGCTACACCTTC.

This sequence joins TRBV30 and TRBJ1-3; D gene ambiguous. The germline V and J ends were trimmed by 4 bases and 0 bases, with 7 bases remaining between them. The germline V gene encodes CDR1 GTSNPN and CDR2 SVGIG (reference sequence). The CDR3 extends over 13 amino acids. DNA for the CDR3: TGTGCCTGGATTACTTACTCTGGAAACACCATATATTTT. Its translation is CAWITYSGNTIYF.

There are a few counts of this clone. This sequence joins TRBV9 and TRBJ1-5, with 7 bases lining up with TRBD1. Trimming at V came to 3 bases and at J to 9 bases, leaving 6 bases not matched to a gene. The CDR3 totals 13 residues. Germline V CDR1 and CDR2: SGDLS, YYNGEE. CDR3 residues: CASSEGAEGPQHF. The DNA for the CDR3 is TGTGCCAGCAGCGAGGGGGCCGAGGGGCCCCAGCATTTT. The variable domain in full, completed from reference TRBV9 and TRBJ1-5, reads DSGVTQTPKHLITATGQRVTLRCSPRSGDLSVYWYQQSLDQGLQFLIQYYNGEERAKGNILERFSAQQFPDLHSELNLSSLELGDSALYFCASSEGAEGPQHFGDGTRLSIL.

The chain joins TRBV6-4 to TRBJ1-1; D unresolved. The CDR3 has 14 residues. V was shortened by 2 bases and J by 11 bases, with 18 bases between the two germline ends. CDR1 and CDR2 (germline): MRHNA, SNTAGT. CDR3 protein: CASSDPLAPYPAFF. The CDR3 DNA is TGTGCCAGCAGTGACCCCCTTGCCCCCTACCCGGCTTTCTTT.

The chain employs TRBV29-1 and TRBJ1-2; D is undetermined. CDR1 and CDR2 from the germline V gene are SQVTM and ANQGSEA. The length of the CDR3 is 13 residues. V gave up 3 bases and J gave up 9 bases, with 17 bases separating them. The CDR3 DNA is TGCAGCGTTGACGTGGCAGGCGCGACAAGCTACACCTTC. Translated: CSVDVAGATSYTF.

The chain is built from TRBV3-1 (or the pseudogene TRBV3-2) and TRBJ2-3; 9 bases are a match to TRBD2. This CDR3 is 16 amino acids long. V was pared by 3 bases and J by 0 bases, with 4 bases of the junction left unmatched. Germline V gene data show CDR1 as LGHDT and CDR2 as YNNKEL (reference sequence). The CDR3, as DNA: TGTGCCAGCAGCCAGAGGCGGGGGGGGAGCACAGATACGCAGTATTTT. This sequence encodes CASSQRRGGSTDTQYF.